This T cell receptor beta chain was sequenced in a study of blood T cell repertoires in COVID-19. Trimming took 0 bases from V and 5 from J, leaving 15 bases between them. This CDR3 region has 16 residues. CDR1 and CDR2 (germline): SGHTA, FQGNSA. Sequencing used immunoSEQ multiplex PCR; TCRdb keeps in-frame clones, though not all of them. The top ten clones hold 3.3% of a sample with around 150,000 clones, 75% to 90% of them seen once. The specimen sequenced was peripheral blood. This chain connects TRBV7-2 to TRBJ2-3; the D gene is possibly TRBD2 (6 bases). The source of this sequence is a human donor with acute or convalescent COVID-19. The donor label of this sample is uncertain. CDR3 nucleotide sequence: TGTGCCAGCAGCTTAGCGAGGGCGGGGTCCAGAGATACGCAGTATTTT. It specifies CASSLARAGSRDTQYF.